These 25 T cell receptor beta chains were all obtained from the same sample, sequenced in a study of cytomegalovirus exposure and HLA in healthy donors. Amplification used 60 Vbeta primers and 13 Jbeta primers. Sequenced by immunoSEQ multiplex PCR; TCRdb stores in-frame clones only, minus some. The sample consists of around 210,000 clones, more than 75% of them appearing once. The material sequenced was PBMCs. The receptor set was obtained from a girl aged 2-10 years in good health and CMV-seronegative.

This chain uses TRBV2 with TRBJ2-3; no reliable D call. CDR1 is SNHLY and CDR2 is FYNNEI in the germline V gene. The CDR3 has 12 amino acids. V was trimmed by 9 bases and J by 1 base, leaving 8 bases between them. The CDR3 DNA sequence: TGTGCCAGTCCAACAGGCACAGATACGCAGTATTTT. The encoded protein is CASPTGTDTQYF.

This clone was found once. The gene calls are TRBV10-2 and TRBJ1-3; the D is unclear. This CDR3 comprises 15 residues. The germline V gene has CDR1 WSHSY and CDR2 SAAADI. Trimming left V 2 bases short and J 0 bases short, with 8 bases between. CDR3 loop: CASSERRSSGNTIYF. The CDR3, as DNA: TGCGCCAGCAGTGAGAGGAGGAGCTCTGGAAACACCATATATTTT.

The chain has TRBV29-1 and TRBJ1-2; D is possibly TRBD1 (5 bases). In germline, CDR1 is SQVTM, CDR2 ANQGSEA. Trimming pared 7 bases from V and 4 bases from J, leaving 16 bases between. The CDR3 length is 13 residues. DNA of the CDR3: TGCAGCGGGGTTCGGGGGGGAAGCTATGGCTACACCTTC. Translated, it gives CSGVRGGSYGYTF.

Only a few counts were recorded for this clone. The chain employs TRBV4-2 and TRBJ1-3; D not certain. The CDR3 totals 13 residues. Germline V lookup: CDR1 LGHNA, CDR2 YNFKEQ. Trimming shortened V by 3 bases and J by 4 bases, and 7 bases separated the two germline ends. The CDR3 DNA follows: TGTGCCAGCAGCCACCCAGTCGGAAACACCATATATTTT. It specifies CASSHPVGNTIYF.

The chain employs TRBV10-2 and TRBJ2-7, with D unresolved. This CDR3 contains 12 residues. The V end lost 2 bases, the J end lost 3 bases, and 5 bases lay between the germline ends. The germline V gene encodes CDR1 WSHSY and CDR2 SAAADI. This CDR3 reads CASSEVRYEQYF. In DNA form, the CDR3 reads TGCGCCAGCAGTGAGGTCCGCTACGAGCAGTACTTC.

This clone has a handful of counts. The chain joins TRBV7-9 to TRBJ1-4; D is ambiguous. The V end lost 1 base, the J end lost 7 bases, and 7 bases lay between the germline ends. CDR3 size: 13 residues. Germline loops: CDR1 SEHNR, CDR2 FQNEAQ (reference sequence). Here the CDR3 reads CASSLVGSEKLFF. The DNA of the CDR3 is TGTGCCAGCAGCTTAGTGGGGAGTGAAAAACTGTTTTTT.

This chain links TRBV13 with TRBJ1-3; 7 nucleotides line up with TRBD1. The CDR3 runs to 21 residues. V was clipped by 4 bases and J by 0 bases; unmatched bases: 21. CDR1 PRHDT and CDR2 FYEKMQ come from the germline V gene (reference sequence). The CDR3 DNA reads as TGTGCCAGCAGCTCCGGGGACAGAATACAAGGTCTATCTCTCTCTGGAAACACCATATATTTT. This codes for CASSSGDRIQGLSLSGNTIYF.

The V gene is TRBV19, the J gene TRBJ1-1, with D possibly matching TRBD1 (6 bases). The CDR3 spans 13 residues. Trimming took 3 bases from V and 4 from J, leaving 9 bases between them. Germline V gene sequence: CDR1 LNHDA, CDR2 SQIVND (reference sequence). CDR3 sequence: CASSILQGTEAFF. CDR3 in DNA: TGTGCCAGTAGTATTTTACAGGGCACTGAAGCTTTCTTT.

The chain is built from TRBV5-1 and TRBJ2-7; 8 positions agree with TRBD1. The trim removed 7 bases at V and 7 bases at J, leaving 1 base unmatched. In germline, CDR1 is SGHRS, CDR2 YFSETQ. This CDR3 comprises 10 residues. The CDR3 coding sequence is TGCGCCAGCGGGACAGGAGAGCAGTACTTC. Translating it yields CASGTGEQYF.

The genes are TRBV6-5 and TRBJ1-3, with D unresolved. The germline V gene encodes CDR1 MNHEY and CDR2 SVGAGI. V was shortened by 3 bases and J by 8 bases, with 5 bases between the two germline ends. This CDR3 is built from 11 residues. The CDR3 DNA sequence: TGTGCCAGCAGTTATCTCCACACCATATATTTT. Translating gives CASSYLHTIYF.

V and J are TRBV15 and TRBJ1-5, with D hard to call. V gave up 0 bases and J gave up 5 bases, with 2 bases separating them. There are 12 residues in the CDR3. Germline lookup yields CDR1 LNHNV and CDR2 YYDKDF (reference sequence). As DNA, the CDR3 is TGTGCCACCAGCAGAGACTATCAGCCCCAGCATTTT. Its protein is CATSRDYQPQHF.

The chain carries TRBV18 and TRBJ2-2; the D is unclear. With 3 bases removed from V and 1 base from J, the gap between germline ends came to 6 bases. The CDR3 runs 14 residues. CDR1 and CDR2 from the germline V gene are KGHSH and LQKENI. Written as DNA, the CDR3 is TGTGCCAGCTCACCCCTGTTGAACACCGGGGAGCTGTTTTTT. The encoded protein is CASSPLLNTGELFF.

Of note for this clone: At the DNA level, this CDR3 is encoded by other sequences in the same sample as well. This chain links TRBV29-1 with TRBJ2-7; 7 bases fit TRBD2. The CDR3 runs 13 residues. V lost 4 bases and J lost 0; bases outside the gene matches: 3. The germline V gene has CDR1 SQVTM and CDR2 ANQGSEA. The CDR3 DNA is TGCAGCGTTGGGCGGGGGAGCTCCTACGAGCAGTACTTC. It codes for CSVGRGSSYEQYF.

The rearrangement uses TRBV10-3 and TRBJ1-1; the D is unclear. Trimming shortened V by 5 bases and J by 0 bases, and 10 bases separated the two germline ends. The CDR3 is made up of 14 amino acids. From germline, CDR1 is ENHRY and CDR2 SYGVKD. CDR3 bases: TGTGCCATCAGTCCTGGGCTACTGAACACTGAAGCTTTCTTT. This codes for CAISPGLLNTEAFF.

The CDR3, as DNA: TGTGCCAGCAGAAACGGGGGTAACCCCGGCTACGAGCAGTACTTC. Translating it yields CASRNGGNPGYEQYF. The J gene is TRBJ2-7, the V gene TRBV2; possibly TRBD2 for D (6 bases). The CDR3 covers 15 residues. Germline lookup yields CDR1 SNHLY and CDR2 FYNNEI. V lost 6 bases and J 3 bases, leaving 18 bases between the germline ends.

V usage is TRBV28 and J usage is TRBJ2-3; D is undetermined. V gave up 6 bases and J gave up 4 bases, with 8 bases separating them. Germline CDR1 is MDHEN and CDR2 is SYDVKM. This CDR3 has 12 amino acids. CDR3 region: CASRHDSDTQYF. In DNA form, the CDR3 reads TGTGCCAGCAGACACGACTCAGATACGCAGTATTTT.

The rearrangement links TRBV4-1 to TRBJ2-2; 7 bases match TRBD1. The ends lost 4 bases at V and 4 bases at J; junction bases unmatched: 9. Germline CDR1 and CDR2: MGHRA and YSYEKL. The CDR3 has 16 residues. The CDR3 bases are TGCGCCAGCAGCCTCAGACAGGGTATAGGCACCGGGGAGCTGTTTTTT. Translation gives CASSLRQGIGTGELFF.

CDR3 residues: CASSLGQGYSGANVLTF. CDR3 DNA: TGTGCCAGCAGCCTGGGACAGGGGTACTCTGGGGCCAACGTCCTGACTTTC. This sequence joins TRBV5-8 and TRBJ2-6; 10 positions agree with TRBD1. The CDR3 contains 17 residues. Germline values: CDR1 SGHTS, CDR2 YDEGEE. Losses at the gene ends were 4 bases for V and 0 bases for J; bases not matched to a gene: 4.

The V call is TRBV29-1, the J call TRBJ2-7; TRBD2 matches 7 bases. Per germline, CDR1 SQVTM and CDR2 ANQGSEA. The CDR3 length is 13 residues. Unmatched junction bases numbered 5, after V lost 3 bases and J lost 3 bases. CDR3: CSVDGGGLYEQYF. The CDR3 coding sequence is TGCAGCGTTGATGGCGGGGGTCTCTACGAGCAGTACTTC.

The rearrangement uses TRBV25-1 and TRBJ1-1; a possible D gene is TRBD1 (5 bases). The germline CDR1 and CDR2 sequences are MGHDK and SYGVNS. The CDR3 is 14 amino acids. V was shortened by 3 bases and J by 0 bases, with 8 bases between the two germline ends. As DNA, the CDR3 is TGTGCCAGCAGTGACAACAGGATGAACACTGAAGCTTTCTTT. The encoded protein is CASSDNRMNTEAFF.

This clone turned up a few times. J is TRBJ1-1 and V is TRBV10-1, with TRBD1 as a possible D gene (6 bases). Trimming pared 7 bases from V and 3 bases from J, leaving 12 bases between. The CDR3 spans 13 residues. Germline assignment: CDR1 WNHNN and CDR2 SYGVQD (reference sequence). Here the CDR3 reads CASTRNRDTEAFF. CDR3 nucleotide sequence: TGCGCCAGCACGAGGAACAGGGACACTGAAGCTTTCTTT.

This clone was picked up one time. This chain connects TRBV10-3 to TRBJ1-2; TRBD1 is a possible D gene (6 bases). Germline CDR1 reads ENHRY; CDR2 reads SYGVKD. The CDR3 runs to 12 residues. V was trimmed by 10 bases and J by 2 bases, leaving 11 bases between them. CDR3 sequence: CATRDRNYGYTF. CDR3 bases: TGTGCCACCCGAGACAGGAACTATGGCTACACCTTC.

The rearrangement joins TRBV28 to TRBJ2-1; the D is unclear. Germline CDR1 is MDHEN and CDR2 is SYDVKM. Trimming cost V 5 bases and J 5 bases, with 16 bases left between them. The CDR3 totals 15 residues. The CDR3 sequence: CASSLRSSFHNEQFF. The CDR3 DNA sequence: TGTGCCAGCAGTCTGCGGTCAAGCTTCCACAATGAGCAGTTCTTC.

The CDR3 reads CAIRQGEETQYF. The CDR3, as DNA: TGTGCCATCAGACAGGGGGAAGAGACCCAGTACTTC. The chain is built from TRBV10-3 and TRBJ2-5; 8 bases map to TRBD1. Per the germline V gene, CDR1 is ENHRY and CDR2 is SYGVKD. V trimming: 6 bases; J trimming: 3 bases; junction bases outside the gene matches: 0. CDR3 length equals 12 residues.

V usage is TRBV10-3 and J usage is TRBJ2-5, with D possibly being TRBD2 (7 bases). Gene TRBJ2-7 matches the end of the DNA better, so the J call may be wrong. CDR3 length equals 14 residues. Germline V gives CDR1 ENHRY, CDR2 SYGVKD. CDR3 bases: TGTGCCATCACGGCGGGGGACAAACTATACGAGCAGTACTTC. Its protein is CAITAGDKLYEQYF.